The clone carrying this T cell receptor (beta chain) showed up just a few times. What it binds is unknown. This CDR3 is 15 amino acids long. With V trimmed by 3 bases and J by 7 bases, 11 bases remained unmatched. The data stem from a study of neurological immune-mediated disorders. cDNA synthesis was performed by 5'RACE with 10-nucleotide random UMIs. Every sequencing run returned over 200 million TCR-beta sequences, which were derived from 15-18 subjects. TCRdb re-called the 5' RACE reads through MiXCR, storing one row per CDR3 protein. The table has 55,000 to 75,000 distinct CDR3 sequences, 4% to 6% seen once. General study findings and limits: One cluster of related CDR3 sequences contained, by phylogenetic grouping, the repertoires of 18 of 34 multiple sclerosis patients and formed a possible signature.

V gene TRBV12-3 or TRBV12-4 combines with J gene TRBJ1-2; TRBD1 agrees at 7 bases. The receptor was derived from a woman younger than 45 with multiple sclerosis. The sample taken for sequencing was PBMCs. The CDR3 protein is CASSFAAGTAFGYTF. DNA of the CDR3: TGTGCCAGCAGTTTCGCTGCCGGGACAGCGTTTGGCTACACCTTC.